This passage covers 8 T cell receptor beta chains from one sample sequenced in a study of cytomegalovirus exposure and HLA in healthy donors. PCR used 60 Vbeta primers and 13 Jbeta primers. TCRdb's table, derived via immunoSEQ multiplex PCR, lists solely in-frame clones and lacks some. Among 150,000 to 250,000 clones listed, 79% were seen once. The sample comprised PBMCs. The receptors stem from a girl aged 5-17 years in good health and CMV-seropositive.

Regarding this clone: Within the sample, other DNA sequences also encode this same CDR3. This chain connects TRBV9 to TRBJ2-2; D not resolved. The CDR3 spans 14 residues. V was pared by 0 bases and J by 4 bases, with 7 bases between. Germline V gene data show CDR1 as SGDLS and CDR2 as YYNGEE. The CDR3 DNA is TGTGCCAGCAGCGTAGCTACCTCCACCGGGGAGCTGTTTTTT. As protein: CASSVATSTGELFF.

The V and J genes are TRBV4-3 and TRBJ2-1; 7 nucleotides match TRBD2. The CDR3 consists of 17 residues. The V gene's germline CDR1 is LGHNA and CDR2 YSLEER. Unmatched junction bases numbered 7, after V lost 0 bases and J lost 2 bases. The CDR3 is CASSQDPAGVPYNEQFF. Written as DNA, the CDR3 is TGCGCCAGCAGCCAAGACCCCGCGGGGGTGCCCTACAATGAGCAGTTCTTC.

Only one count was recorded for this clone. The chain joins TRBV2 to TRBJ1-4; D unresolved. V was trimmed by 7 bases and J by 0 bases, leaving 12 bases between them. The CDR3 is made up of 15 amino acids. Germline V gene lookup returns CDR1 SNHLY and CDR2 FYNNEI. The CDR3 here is CASIMTGATNEKLFF. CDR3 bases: TGTGCCAGCATTATGACCGGGGCAACTAATGAAAAACTGTTTTTT.

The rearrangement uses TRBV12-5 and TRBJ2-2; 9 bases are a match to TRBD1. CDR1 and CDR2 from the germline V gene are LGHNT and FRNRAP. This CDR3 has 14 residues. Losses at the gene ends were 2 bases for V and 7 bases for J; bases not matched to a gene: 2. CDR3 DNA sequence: TGTGCTAGTGGTTTGACAGGGGGCTTCGGGGAGCTGTTTTTT. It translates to CASGLTGGFGELFF.

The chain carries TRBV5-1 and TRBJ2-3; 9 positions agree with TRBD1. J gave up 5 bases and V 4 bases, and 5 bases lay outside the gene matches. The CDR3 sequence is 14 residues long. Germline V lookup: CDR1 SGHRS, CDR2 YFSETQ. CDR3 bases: TGCGCCAGCAGCCTGGGACAGGGTGGAGATACGCAGTATTTT. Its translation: CASSLGQGGDTQYF.

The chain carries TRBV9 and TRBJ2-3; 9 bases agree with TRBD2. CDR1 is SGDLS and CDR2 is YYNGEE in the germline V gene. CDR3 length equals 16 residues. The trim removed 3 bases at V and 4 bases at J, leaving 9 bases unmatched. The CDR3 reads CASSAPGGGAADTQYF. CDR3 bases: TGTGCCAGCAGCGCCCCGGGCGGGGGGGCCGCAGATACGCAGTATTTT.

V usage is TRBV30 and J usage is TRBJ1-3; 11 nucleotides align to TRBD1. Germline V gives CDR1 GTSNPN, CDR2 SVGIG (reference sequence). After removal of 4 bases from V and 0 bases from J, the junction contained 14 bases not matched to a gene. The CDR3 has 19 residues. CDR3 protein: CAWTRDRGNSKSSGNTIYF. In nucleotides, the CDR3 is TGTGCCTGGACCCGGGACAGGGGGAACTCGAAGAGCTCTGGAAACACCATATATTTT. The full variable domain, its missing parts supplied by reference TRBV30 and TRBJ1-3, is SQTIHQWPATLVQPVGSPLSLECTVEGTSNPNLYWYRQAAGRGLQLLFYSVGIGQISSEVPQNLSASRPQDRQFILSSKKLLLSDSGFYLCAWTRDRGNSKSSGNTIYFGEGSWLTVV.

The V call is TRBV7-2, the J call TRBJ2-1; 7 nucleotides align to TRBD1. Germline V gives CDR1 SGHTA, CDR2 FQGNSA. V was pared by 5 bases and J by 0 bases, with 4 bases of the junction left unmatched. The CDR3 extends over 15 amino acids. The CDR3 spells CASSPGQHSYNEQFF. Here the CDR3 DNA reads TGTGCCAGCAGCCCGGGACAGCACTCCTACAATGAGCAGTTCTTC.